This entry lists 8 T cell receptor beta chains sequenced from one sample in a study of shared clonotypes between healthy human individuals. Data came from immunoSEQ multiplex PCR; TCRdb stores just in-frame clones and leaves some out. Of about 2.4 million clones listed, around nine tenths are singletons. Sequenced input: naive CD4+ T cells sorted from blood. Described subset: CD45RA+ positively selected. The receptors come from a man aged 18 to 29 in good health.

The V gene is TRBV27, the J gene TRBJ2-7, with 11 positions matching TRBD1. This CDR3 spans 12 amino acids. CDR1 MNHEY and CDR2 SMNVEV come from the germline V gene (reference sequence). The trim removed 7 bases at V and 10 bases at J, leaving 6 bases unmatched. The CDR3 reads CASTGQGAYQYF. CDR3 DNA sequence: TGTGCCAGCACCGGACAGGGGGCTTATCAGTACTTC.

The V gene is TRBV30, the J gene TRBJ1-1; no clear D gene. V gave up 4 bases and J gave up 1 base, with 10 bases separating them. In germline, CDR1 is GTSNPN, CDR2 SVGIG (reference sequence). The CDR3 consists of 13 residues. The CDR3 protein is CAWKIQANTEAFF. The CDR3 DNA is TGTGCCTGGAAAATTCAGGCGAACACTGAAGCTTTCTTT.

This rearrangement joins TRBV6-1 to TRBJ1-2; a weak D match, TRBD1 (6 bases). V was clipped by 4 bases and J by 3 bases, with 12 bases between them. The CDR3 is 14 residues long. Per germline, CDR1 MNHNS and CDR2 SASEGT. The CDR3 reads CASSADRRDYGYTF. The CDR3 nucleotides are TGTGCCAGCAGTGCAGACAGGAGGGACTATGGCTACACCTTC.

Concerning this clone itself: Other DNA sequences in this sample translate to the same CDR3. The chain has TRBV7-9 and TRBJ2-5; D is ambiguous. The V end was cut by 0 bases, the J end by 1 base, with 3 bases between. Germline V gene data show CDR1 as SEHNR and CDR2 as FQNEAQ (reference sequence). This CDR3 region has 13 residues. The CDR3 region is CASSLAPQETQYF. The CDR3 DNA sequence: TGTGCCAGCAGCTTAGCCCCCCAAGAGACCCAGTACTTC.

This clone was picked up one time. One end of the junction is discordant with germline, which a read error may explain. This sequence joins TRBV7-2 and TRBJ2-3; 8 positions agree with TRBD2. The CDR3 consists of 12 residues. Per germline, CDR1 SGHTA and CDR2 FQGNSA. The CDR3 region is CASSLRGTRENF. The DNA for the CDR3 is TGTGCCAGCAGCTTAAGGGGGACTAGGGAAAATTTT. The variable domain in full, with the rest retrieved from reference TRBV7-2 and TRBJ2-3, is GAGVSQSPSNKVTEKGKDVELRCDPISGHTALYWYRQSLGQGLEFLIYFQGNSAPDKSGLPSDRFSAERTGGSVSTLTIQRTQQEDSAVYLCASSLRGTRENFGPGTRLTVL.

The rearrangement uses TRBV19 and TRBJ2-4; either TRBD1 or TRBD2 may fit D (5 bases each). Trimming cost V 3 bases and J 0 bases, with 9 bases left between them. This CDR3 contains 15 residues. Germline V CDR1 and CDR2: LNHDA, SQIVND (reference sequence). CDR3 nucleotide sequence: TGTGCCAGTAGTATGGGGGACCTAGCCAAAAACATTCAGTACTTC. Protein product: CASSMGDLAKNIQYF.

The chain has TRBV11-3 and TRBJ2-5; D is ambiguous. The CDR3 has 13 residues. With 0 bases removed from V and 4 bases from J, the gap between germline ends came to 6 bases. Germline V lookup: CDR1 SGHNT, CDR2 YENEEA. The CDR3 coding sequence is TGTGCCAGCAGCTTAGACTCAGGAGAGACCCAGTACTTC. Its protein is CASSLDSGETQYF.

The rearrangement uses TRBV27 and TRBJ2-1, with 8 bases fitting TRBD1. The junction had 11 bases not matched to a gene; V was cut back by 3 bases and J by 7 bases. The CDR3 has 16 residues. CDR1 is MNHEY and CDR2 is SMNVEV in the germline V gene (reference sequence). Here the CDR3 reads CASSFWTGSGLNEQFF. The CDR3 DNA reads TGTGCCAGCAGTTTCTGGACAGGGTCGGGCCTAAATGAGCAGTTCTTC.